The 11 T cell receptor beta chains reported below all come from one sample, sequenced in a study of PD-1 blockade in classical Hodgkin lymphoma. Profiled with immunoSEQ multiplex PCR; TCRdb holds only in-frame clones, not every one. The table records 17,000 or so clones, about 83% of them present only once. Time point given: newly diagnosed, previously untreated cHL patient sample. Material: peripheral blood mononuclear cells (PBMCs). The receptors shown here come from a human donor with classical Hodgkin lymphoma.

This chain joins TRBV10-3 and TRBJ2-7, with 7 bases fitting TRBD1. J lost 5 bases, V lost 0 bases, and 10 bases had no gene match. The CDR3 contains 16 residues. In germline, CDR1 is ENHRY, CDR2 SYGVKD. The CDR3 DNA is TGTGCCATCAGTGAGTCGCCGACAGGGTTTAGACACGAGCAGTACTTC. Translated, it gives CAISESPTGFRHEQYF.

The genes are TRBV6-5 and TRBJ1-3, with 7 nucleotides matching TRBD1. CDR1 and CDR2 from the germline V gene are MNHEY and SVGAGI. The CDR3 spans 12 residues. The junction had 8 bases not matched to a gene; V was cut back by 6 bases and J by 12 bases. DNA for the CDR3: TGTGCCAGCAGCCCGGGGGACAGAGTCATATATTTT. This codes for CASSPGDRVIYF.

V gene TRBV7-3 combines with J gene TRBJ2-3, with 11 bases identical to TRBD1. The CDR3 runs 17 residues. With V trimmed by 0 bases and J by 3 bases, 5 bases remained unmatched. The germline CDR1 and CDR2 sequences are SGHTA and FQGTGA. In nucleotides, the CDR3 is TGTGCCAGCAGCTTAACAGGGACAGGGGGATGGACAGATACGCAGTATTTT. Protein sequence: CASSLTGTGGWTDTQYF.

The chain has TRBV12-5 and TRBJ1-1; no reliable D call. V was cut by 3 bases and J by 5 bases, with 13 bases left in between. Germline values: CDR1 LGHNT, CDR2 FRNRAP. The CDR3 covers 14 residues. CDR3: CASGFDPSGTEAFF. The CDR3 bases are TGTGCTAGTGGTTTCGACCCTTCAGGAACTGAAGCTTTCTTT.

This chain joins TRBV5-1 and TRBJ1-2; tentatively, D is TRBD1 (5 bases). V shed 2 bases and J shed 3 bases, with 14 bases lying between them. The CDR3 has 15 residues. Germline V gene lookup returns CDR1 SGHRS and CDR2 YFSETQ. Here the CDR3 reads CASSLNQGLDYGYTF. The DNA for the CDR3 is TGCGCCAGCAGCTTAAACCAGGGATTGGACTATGGCTACACCTTC.

CDR3 protein: CASSDVFTDTQYF. The CDR3 DNA follows: TGTGCCAGCAGTGATGTATTCACAGATACGCAGTATTTT. V and J are TRBV6-1 and TRBJ2-3; D is unclear. Germline CDR1 and CDR2: MNHNS and SASEGT. This CDR3 spans 13 amino acids. V gave up 3 bases and J gave up 2 bases, with 6 bases separating them.

In its sample, this clone was seen once. The chain carries TRBV10-3 and TRBJ2-7; TRBD2 is a possible D gene (6 bases). Germline V gene sequence: CDR1 ENHRY, CDR2 SYGVKD. CDR3 length equals 13 residues. The V end was cut by 10 bases, the J end by 3 bases, with 16 bases between. CDR3 nucleotides: TGTGCCAGCTCCCGGGACGGGAGCTACGAGCAGTACTTC. Protein product: CASSRDGSYEQYF.

This chain uses TRBV10-3 with TRBJ1-2; D ambiguous. V shed 3 bases and J shed 4 bases, with 6 bases lying between them. The CDR3 contains 12 residues. Germline CDR1 reads ENHRY; CDR2 reads SYGVKD. The CDR3 nucleotides are TGTGCCATCAGTGATGAGGGCTATGGCTACACCTTC. The encoded protein is CAISDEGYGYTF.

The chain has TRBV28 and TRBJ2-5, with D perhaps TRBD1 or TRBD2 (6 bases each). Trimming removed 6 bases at V and 6 bases at J, with 20 bases between. The length of the CDR3 is 15 residues. Germline assignment: CDR1 MDHEN and CDR2 SYDVKM. The DNA for the CDR3 is TGTGCCAGCAGCCCCCTCTTCGGGGGCGGGCAGACCCAGTACTTC. Translation gives CASSPLFGGGQTQYF.

This chain uses TRBV6-5 with TRBJ1-3, with TRBD1 as a possible D gene (5 bases). V was cut by 10 bases and J by 3 bases, with 16 bases left in between. The CDR3 loop spans 14 amino acids. Looked up from germline, CDR1 is MNHEY and CDR2 is SVGAGI. CDR3 loop: CATAVGGSGNTIYF. The CDR3 DNA is TGTGCCACCGCCGTCGGGGGGAGTGGAAACACCATATATTTT.

The rearrangement uses TRBV9 and TRBJ1-1; D not resolved. This CDR3 contains 15 residues. V was clipped by 0 bases and J by 1 base, with 10 bases between them. Germline assignment: CDR1 SGDLS and CDR2 YYNGEE. CDR3 loop: CASSVGGSPNTEAFF. The DNA for the CDR3 is TGTGCCAGCAGCGTAGGAGGCAGCCCGAACACTGAAGCTTTCTTT.